This T cell receptor (beta chain) was captured by sequencing in a study of early T cells in non-severe SARS-CoV-2 infection. A single record per CDR3 protein comes from TCRdb applying MiXCR to the 5' RACE reads. The sample holds tens of thousands of distinct CDR3 sequences; around 8.6% are singletons and the top ten take about 3.8%. The ends lost 10 bases at V and 0 bases at J; junction bases unmatched: 3. The length of the CDR3 is 13 residues. CDR1 is SEHNR, CDR2 FQNEAQ, per germline (reference sequence). The rearrangement joins TRBV7-9 to TRBJ2-3; 8 nucleotides align to TRBD2. This TCR was recovered from an adult who was a healthcare worker with PCR-confirmed SARS-CoV-2 infection or an uninfected control (not recorded which). Sequenced material: whole blood, taken at baseline. CDR3 region: CATLAGSTDTQYF. The CDR3 coding sequence is TGTGCCACCTTAGCGGGGAGCACAGATACGCAGTATTTT.